Presented here are 24 T cell receptor beta chains from one specimen sequenced in a study of T-cell reconstitution after alpha-beta-depleted transplantation in children. Unique molecular identifiers were incorporated during preparation of the TCRbeta library. One entry per CDR3 protein, called by TCRdb with MiXCR from the PCR reads. The sample contains hundreds of thousands of distinct CDR3 sequences, approximately 19% of which appear only once. The source was PBMCs, mostly from graft donor cells, collected 360 days after TCRalphabeta/CD19-depleted stem cell transplant. The receptors derive from a male patient aged 2 to 9 who had a stem cell transplant for acute lymphoblastic leukemia, so the T cells may come from the graft donor.

This clonotype was recorded a few times. V gene TRBV3-1 combines with J gene TRBJ2-5, with TRBD2 matching over 13 bases. The germline V gene has CDR1 LGHDT and CDR2 YNNKEL (reference sequence). This CDR3 spans 15 amino acids. The V gene end was trimmed by 5 bases and the J gene end by 3 bases; junction bases not matched to a gene: 3. The DNA of the CDR3 is TGTGCCAGCAGCGATGGGACTAGCGGGAAAGAGACCCAGTACTTC. Amino acids: CASSDGTSGKETQYF.

Regarding this clonotype: The germline gene is not matched at one end of the junction; a read error may be the cause. The chain combines TRBV6-5 with TRBJ2-5; 8 nucleotides match TRBD1. CDR1 is MNHEY, CDR2 SVGAGI, per germline. The CDR3 runs to 20 residues. The DNA for the CDR3 is TGTGCCAGCAGCTACTCGGTCGTCGTGGGGGACAGGTCGGGTCAAGAGACCCAGTACTTC. The encoded protein is CASSYSVVVGDRSGQETQYF.

This clonotype was seen many times. This chain links TRBV29-1 with TRBJ1-1; 8 bases fit TRBD1. Germline CDR1 reads SQVTM; CDR2 reads ANQGSEA. J gave up 2 bases and V 4 bases, and 3 bases lay outside the gene matches. The CDR3 is 13 amino acids. CDR3 amino acids: CSVGTGTNTEAFF. CDR3 coding DNA: TGCAGCGTTGGGACAGGGACCAACACTGAAGCTTTCTTT.

J is TRBJ1-2 and V is TRBV3-1; a possible D gene is TRBD1 (5 bases). This CDR3 contains 15 residues. The V gene's germline CDR1 is LGHDT and CDR2 YNNKEL (reference sequence). Trimming removed 0 bases from V and 5 bases from J, with 13 bases in between. CDR3 sequence (DNA): TGTGCCAGCAGCCAAGATCCGCAGGGACCTTATGGCTACACCTTC. Protein sequence: CASSQDPQGPYGYTF.

This clonotype was counted a few times. The chain combines TRBV12-2 with TRBJ1-5. TRBV12-2 represents a pseudogene. The CDR3 is made up of 17 amino acids. CDR3 amino acids: CASRLAGPSQSNQPQHF. The CDR3 nucleotides are TGTGCAAGTCGCTTAGCTGGCCCTTCGCAGAGCAATCAGCCCCAGCATTTT.

The chain employs TRBV10-1 and TRBJ1-5; D may be TRBD1 (5 bases). CDR1 and CDR2 (germline): WNHNN, SYGVQD (reference sequence). V shed 6 bases and J shed 6 bases, with 12 bases lying between them. This CDR3 region has 13 residues. The CDR3 DNA reads TGCGCCAGCAGCCGGACACTGGGTCAGCCCCAGCATTTT. Translating gives CASSRTLGQPQHF.

The rearrangement links TRBV15 to TRBJ2-7; TRBD2 might be the D (5 bases). CDR1 and CDR2 from the germline V gene are LNHNV and YYDKDF (reference sequence). V shed 1 base and J shed 1 base, with 8 bases lying between them. This CDR3 has 14 residues. The CDR3 loop is CATSRVEGSYEQYF. CDR3 in DNA: TGTGCCACCAGCAGAGTCGAGGGATCCTACGAGCAGTACTTC.

This clonotype was picked up a small number of times. This chain connects TRBV18 to TRBJ1-5, with D unresolved. The length of the CDR3 is 15 residues. Germline V lookup: CDR1 KGHSH, CDR2 LQKENI. Trimming shortened V by 3 bases and J by 5 bases, and 14 bases separated the two germline ends. Written as DNA, the CDR3 is TGTGCCAGCTCACCCCGGGCAGACCAATATCAGCCCCAGCATTTT. As protein: CASSPRADQYQPQHF.

At least ten counts were recorded for this clonotype. The chain links TRBV28 to TRBJ2-5, with D perhaps TRBD1 (6 bases). This CDR3 spans 12 amino acids. From germline, CDR1 is MDHEN and CDR2 SYDVKM. V shed 5 bases and J shed 5 bases, with 9 bases lying between them. CDR3 bases: TGTGCCAGCAGTGGGACATGGGAGACCCAGTACTTC. Its protein product is CASSGTWETQYF.

This clonotype was recorded at least ten times. V usage is TRBV28 and J usage is TRBJ2-5; 7 nucleotides align to TRBD2. The CDR3 is 18 amino acids. Germline V CDR1 and CDR2: MDHEN, SYDVKM. Trimming took 5 bases from V and 0 from J; bases not matched to a gene: 15. CDR3 residues: CASSIRRTRKGYQETQYF. The CDR3 DNA is TGTGCCAGCAGTATAAGGAGGACTAGGAAGGGGTACCAAGAGACCCAGTACTTC.

This clonotype was seen a few times. V usage is TRBV20-1 and J usage is TRBJ2-1, with 14 bases aligning to TRBD2. V lost 6 bases and J lost 7; bases outside the gene matches: 14. This CDR3 contains 17 residues. Per the germline V gene, CDR1 is DFQATT and CDR2 is SNEGSKA (reference sequence). The CDR3 loop is CSADMTTGLAGGNEQFF. CDR3 DNA sequence: TGCAGTGCCGATATGACGACTGGACTAGCGGGGGGTAATGAGCAGTTCTTC.

This clonotype was seen more than once but under ten times. A read error may account for a junction end that differs from germline. The rearrangement joins TRBV20-1 to TRBJ2-2; either TRBD1 or TRBD2 may supply D (6 bases each). Germline V gives CDR1 DFQATT, CDR2 SNEGSKA (reference sequence). The CDR3 has 16 amino acids. In DNA, the CDR3 is TGCTGTGCTAGACGGGGGACAAAGTCGAACACCGGGGAGCTGTTTTTT. It is translated as CCARRGTKSNTGELFF.

This clonotype showed up many times. The chain uses TRBV5-6 and TRBJ2-1, with D unresolved. The CDR3 extends over 15 amino acids. Trimming stripped 0 bases from V and 3 bases from J, with 10 bases between. CDR1 SGHDT and CDR2 YYEEEE come from the germline V gene. This CDR3 is CASSLGTDNYNEQFF. The CDR3 DNA follows: TGTGCCAGCAGCTTGGGGACGGATAACTACAATGAGCAGTTCTTC.

The chain combines TRBV12-3 or TRBV12-4 with TRBJ2-6; maybe TRBD1 (5 bases). The V end was cut by 7 bases, the J end by 0 bases, with 10 bases between. The length of the CDR3 is 15 residues. The CDR3 DNA sequence: TGTGCCAGCACCGCAGGGATCTCTGGGGCCAACGTCCTGACTTTC. Translating gives CASTAGISGANVLTF.

The rearrangement joins TRBV11-2 to TRBJ2-3, with 9 nucleotides matching TRBD2. Germline V gene lookup returns CDR1 SGHAT and CDR2 FQNNGV. The V segment lost 5 bases and the J segment 4 bases; nucleotides outside the gene matches: 16. CDR3 size: 18 residues. This CDR3 reads CASSKGIAGEVKADTQYF. In nucleotides, the CDR3 is TGTGCCAGCAGCAAAGGGATAGCGGGGGAAGTTAAGGCAGATACGCAGTATTTT.

This chain connects TRBV12-1 to TRBJ2-1; TRBD2, the table's D call, lacks a check against the DNA. TRBV12-1 is labeled a pseudogene. The CDR3 loop spans 9 amino acids. In DNA form, the CDR3 reads TGTGCCAGCAGCAGCGGGCAGTTCTTC. Protein product: CASSSGQFF.

This clonotype has ten or more counts. V gene TRBV5-1 combines with J gene TRBJ1-2; 10 nucleotides align to TRBD1. Losses at the gene ends were 1 base for V and 2 bases for J; bases not matched to a gene: 5. Per germline, CDR1 SGHRS and CDR2 YFSETQ. The CDR3 sequence is 16 residues long. Written as DNA, the CDR3 is TGCGCCAGCAGCTTGTCCCCGGACAGGGGGAACTATGGCTACACCTTC. This sequence encodes CASSLSPDRGNYGYTF. The full variable domain, with the rest looked up from reference TRBV5-1 and TRBJ1-2, is KAGVTQTPRYLIKTRGQQVTLSCSPISGHRSVSWYQQTPGQGLQFLFEYFSETQRNKGNFPGRFSGRQFSNSRSEMNVSTLELGDSALYLCASSLSPDRGNYGYTFGSGTRLTVV.

In its sample, this clonotype was seen a few times. The chain is built from TRBV9 and TRBJ2-6; D perhaps matches TRBD1 (6 bases). Trimming removed 0 bases at V and 0 bases at J, with 13 bases between. CDR3 size: 18 residues. The V gene's germline CDR1 is SGDLS and CDR2 YYNGEE. In nucleotides, the CDR3 is TGTGCCAGCAGCGTAGCTGCAGGGGTGGGCTCTGGGGCCAACGTCCTGACTTTC. The encoded protein is CASSVAAGVGSGANVLTF.

This clonotype was counted only a few times. The V call is TRBV12-3 or TRBV12-4, the J call TRBJ1-2; 10 bases agree with TRBD1. This CDR3 is built from 17 residues. V was clipped by 5 bases and J by 6 bases; unmatched bases: 15. For the CDR3, the DNA is TGTGCCAGCAGTCTAGGGGACCGTCCCGGGACAGGGGATGGCTACACCTTC. Translating gives CASSLGDRPGTGDGYTF.

The V call is TRBV6-2 or TRBV6-3, the J call TRBJ2-1; tentative D call: TRBD1 (6 bases). Germline values: CDR1 MNHEY, CDR2 SVGEGT. V dropped 8 bases and J dropped 6 bases, with 14 bases sitting between them. The CDR3 sequence is 13 residues long. The DNA of the CDR3 is TGTGCCAGCTGTGGACAGCCCCTCAATGAGCAGTTCTTC. This translates into CASCGQPLNEQFF.

This clonotype was seen only a few times. CDR3 protein: CSVGSAGSEQYF. CDR3 nucleotide sequence: TGCAGCGTTGGTTCCGCAGGGTCCGAGCAGTACTTC. The rearrangement uses TRBV29-1 and TRBJ2-7; perhaps TRBD1 as D (5 bases). The germline CDR1 and CDR2 sequences are SQVTM and ANQGSEA. The CDR3 is 12 residues long. V was shortened by 4 bases and J by 6 bases, with 13 bases between the two germline ends.

The chain has TRBV7-2 and TRBJ1-6; TRBD1 agrees at 12 bases. This CDR3 has 16 amino acids. The V gene end was trimmed by 8 bases and the J gene end by 6 bases; junction bases not matched to a gene: 8. The V gene's germline CDR1 is SGHTA and CDR2 FQGNSA. CDR3 in amino acids: CASLRGQGALNSPLHF. Here the CDR3 DNA reads TGTGCCAGCCTAAGGGGACAGGGGGCACTTAATTCACCCCTCCACTTT.

This sequence joins TRBV5-5 and TRBJ2-1; D gene uncertain. The CDR3 is 13 residues long. Germline CDR1 reads SGHKS; CDR2 reads YYEKEE (reference sequence). V was clipped by 4 bases and J by 10 bases, with 15 bases between them. The CDR3 DNA is TGTGCCAGCAGCCTACTTAGGCCCGCGGAGCAGTTCTTC. Protein product: CASSLLRPAEQFF.

In this sample, this clonotype turned up once. J is TRBJ2-1 and V is TRBV9, with 7 bases identical to TRBD2. In germline, CDR1 is SGDLS, CDR2 YYNGEE. Trimming took 4 bases from V and 5 from J; bases not matched to a gene: 9. The CDR3 covers 15 residues. CDR3 DNA sequence: TGTGCCAGCAGCCCCCGGGGCGGGAGTAACAATGAGCAGTTCTTC. Amino acid sequence: CASSPRGGSNNEQFF.